The 15 T cell receptor beta chains below were found in one sample sequenced in a study of T cells after yellow fever vaccination. TCRdb processed the 5' RACE reads anew with MiXCR; each CDR3 protein has one entry. The data hold 250,000 to 400,000 distinct CDR3 sequences, with approximately 4.3% observed a single time. Sequencing used PBMCs, obtained 15 days after the yellow fever booster vaccination. Receptors originate from a man between 18 and 35 years old who received the YFV17D yellow fever vaccine.

This clonotype was counted only a few times. V is TRBV20-1 and J is TRBJ1-3; no clear D. CDR3 length equals 17 residues. The ends were cut back, 0 bases at V and 0 bases at J, with 15 bases in the middle. The germline gives CDR1 DFQATT, CDR2 SNEGSKA (reference sequence). The CDR3 reads CSARDGEGKNSGNTIYF. The CDR3, as DNA: TGCAGTGCTAGAGATGGTGAGGGCAAAAACTCTGGAAACACCATATATTTT.

This clonotype came up a few times. The chain uses TRBV3-1 and TRBJ1-2; possibly TRBD1 for D (6 bases). Germline-derived CDR1 and CDR2 are LGHDT and YNNKEL (reference sequence). Deletions cut 1 base from V and 8 bases from J, with 8 bases between. The CDR3 has 12 amino acids. CDR3 sequence reads: CASSQAGEGYTF. CDR3 in DNA: TGTGCCAGCAGCCAAGCAGGGGAAGGCTACACCTTC.

This clonotype was seen only a few times. V usage is TRBV25-1 and J usage is TRBJ2-3, with a possible D match to TRBD1 (5 bases). This CDR3 is built from 12 residues. V lost 2 bases, J lost 10 bases, and 10 bases lay in between. Germline loops: CDR1 MGHDK, CDR2 SYGVNS. The CDR3 DNA sequence: TGTGCCAGCAGTGAAAACAGGTTCGCGCAGTATTTT. Translating gives CASSENRFAQYF.

The genes are TRBV24-1 and TRBJ2-1; 12 nucleotides agree with TRBD2. Germline V gene data show CDR1 as KGHDR and CDR2 as SFDVKD. This CDR3 contains 16 residues. With 5 bases clipped from V and 2 bases from J, the junction kept 3 bases outside the gene matches. The CDR3 reads CATSGPSGGAYNEQFF. Here the CDR3 DNA reads TGTGCCACCAGTGGTCCTAGCGGGGGGGCCTACAATGAGCAGTTCTTC.

This clonotype was recorded at least ten times. The chain employs TRBV4-1 and TRBJ2-7; no definite D call. The CDR3 covers 13 residues. V was cut by 5 bases and J by 4 bases, with 12 bases left in between. Germline V gene lookup returns CDR1 MGHRA and CDR2 YSYEKL. The DNA for the CDR3 is TGCGCCAGCAGCTACACCTACGGATACGAGCAGTACGTC. Protein product: CASSYTYGYEQYV.

This clonotype has at least ten counts. The chain links TRBV7-2 to TRBJ2-7; possibly TRBD1 for D (7 bases). Per the germline V gene, CDR1 is SGHTA and CDR2 is FQGNSA. V dropped 1 base and J dropped 0 bases, with 10 bases sitting between them. The CDR3 sequence is 15 residues long. CDR3 bases: TGTGCCAGCAGCTTAGGCGGGACAGTCTCCTACGAGCAGTACTTC. Translation gives CASSLGGTVSYEQYF. Together with reference TRBV7-2 and TRBJ2-7, the CDR3 gives the full variable domain: GAGVSQSPSNKVTEKGKDVELRCDPISGHTALYWYRQSLGQGLEFLIYFQGNSAPDKSGLPSDRFSAERTGGSVSTLTIQRTQQEDSAVYLCASSLGGTVSYEQYFGPGTRLTVT.

V and J are TRBV12-5 and TRBJ2-3, with D tentatively TRBD1 (6 bases). Looked up from germline, CDR1 is LGHNT and CDR2 is FRNRAP. The length of the CDR3 is 13 residues. Trimming removed 6 bases from V and 4 bases from J, with 11 bases in between. This chain's CDR3 is CASGSQGPDTQYF. In nucleotides, the CDR3 is TGTGCTAGTGGGTCACAGGGCCCAGATACGCAGTATTTT.

The gene calls are TRBV20-1 and TRBJ2-1; no reliable D call. Germline V gene data show CDR1 as DFQATT and CDR2 as SNEGSKA (reference sequence). The V end lost 4 bases, the J end lost 13 bases, and 20 bases lay between the germline ends. The CDR3 consists of 13 residues. The CDR3 nucleotides read TGCAGTGCTAAGGACCTCTACGCATTGGACCAGTTCTTC. Protein: CSAKDLYALDQFF.

This chain connects TRBV12-3 or TRBV12-4 to TRBJ1-6, with D maybe TRBD1 (6 bases). CDR3 length: 14 amino acids. V was pared by 6 bases and J by 10 bases, with 16 bases between. The DNA of the CDR3 is TGTGCCAGCAGAAAACAGGGCCTAGGCTCACCCCTCCACTTT. Amino acids: CASRKQGLGSPLHF.

In this sample, this clonotype turned up many times. J is TRBJ2-5 and V is TRBV7-8; a weak D match, TRBD1 (6 bases). CDR3 length: 15 residues. CDR1 and CDR2 (germline): SGHVS, FQNEAQ. Trimming stripped 5 bases from V and 10 bases from J, with 23 bases between. The CDR3 DNA reads TGTGCCAGCAGCGTATCCGGACAGACGAGTGGGGGCCAGTACTTC. Amino acid sequence: CASSVSGQTSGGQYF.

This clonotype was counted many times. V is TRBV20-1 and J is TRBJ1-6, with TRBD1 matching over 7 bases. With V trimmed by 1 base and J by 0 bases, 9 bases remained unmatched. This CDR3 comprises 18 residues. The V gene's germline CDR1 is DFQATT and CDR2 SNEGSKA (reference sequence). Here the CDR3 DNA reads TGCAGTGCTAGAGGGCCTAGCAGGGGGAGCTCCTATAATTCACCCCTCCACTTT. Protein: CSARGPSRGSSYNSPLHF.

This clonotype was counted a few times. The chain recombines TRBV4-3 with TRBJ2-7; D is undetermined. This CDR3 is built from 15 residues. V lost 1 base, J lost 4 bases, and 14 bases lay in between. Per the germline V gene, CDR1 is LGHNA and CDR2 is YSLEER. This CDR3 reads CASSQGILGIYEQYF. The CDR3, as DNA: TGCGCCAGCAGCCAAGGTATACTGGGCATTTACGAGCAGTACTTC.

This clonotype appeared many times. This chain joins TRBV7-9 and TRBJ1-2; tentative D call: TRBD1 (6 bases). The V end was cut by 2 bases, the J end by 3 bases, with 13 bases between. CDR1 is SEHNR, CDR2 FQNEAQ, per germline (reference sequence). This CDR3 comprises 15 residues. The DNA for the CDR3 is TGTGCCAGCAGCTTAACAGGGAATCCGGACTATGGCTACACCTTC. Its protein is CASSLTGNPDYGYTF.

This clonotype has at least ten counts. This chain connects TRBV12-3 or TRBV12-4 to TRBJ2-1, with 8 bases identical to TRBD1. The CDR3 has 14 amino acids. Trimming at V came to 6 bases and at J to 8 bases, leaving 9 bases not matched to a gene. CDR3 sequence (DNA): TGTGCCAGCAGCCAAGACAGGGGTGGGGATGAGCAGTTCTTC. It specifies CASSQDRGGDEQFF.

This clonotype was counted only a few times. The chain recombines TRBV5-1 with TRBJ2-7; D is tentatively TRBD1 or TRBD2 (5 bases each). Trimming removed 5 bases at V and 1 base at J, with 10 bases between. This CDR3 is 13 amino acids long. Germline values: CDR1 SGHRS, CDR2 YFSETQ. The CDR3, as DNA: TGCGCCAGCAGGGGAGACAGTTCCTACGAGCAGTACTTC. This translates into CASRGDSSYEQYF.